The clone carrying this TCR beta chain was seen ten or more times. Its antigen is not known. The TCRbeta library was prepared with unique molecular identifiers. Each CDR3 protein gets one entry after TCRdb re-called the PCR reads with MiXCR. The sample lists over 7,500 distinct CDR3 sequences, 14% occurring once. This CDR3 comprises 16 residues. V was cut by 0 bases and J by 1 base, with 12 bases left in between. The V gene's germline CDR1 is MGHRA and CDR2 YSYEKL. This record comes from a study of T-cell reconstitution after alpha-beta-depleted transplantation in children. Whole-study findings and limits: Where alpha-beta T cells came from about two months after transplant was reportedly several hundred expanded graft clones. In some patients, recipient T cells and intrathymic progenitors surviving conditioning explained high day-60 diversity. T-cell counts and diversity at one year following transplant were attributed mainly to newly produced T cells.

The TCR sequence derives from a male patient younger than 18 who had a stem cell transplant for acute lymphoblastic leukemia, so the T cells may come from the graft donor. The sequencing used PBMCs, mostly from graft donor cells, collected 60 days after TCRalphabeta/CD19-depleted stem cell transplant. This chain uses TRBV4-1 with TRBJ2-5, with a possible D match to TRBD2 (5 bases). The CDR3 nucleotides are TGCGCCAGCAGCCAAGAAAGGGCGGGTCTCCAAGAGACCCAGTACTTC. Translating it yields CASSQERAGLQETQYF.